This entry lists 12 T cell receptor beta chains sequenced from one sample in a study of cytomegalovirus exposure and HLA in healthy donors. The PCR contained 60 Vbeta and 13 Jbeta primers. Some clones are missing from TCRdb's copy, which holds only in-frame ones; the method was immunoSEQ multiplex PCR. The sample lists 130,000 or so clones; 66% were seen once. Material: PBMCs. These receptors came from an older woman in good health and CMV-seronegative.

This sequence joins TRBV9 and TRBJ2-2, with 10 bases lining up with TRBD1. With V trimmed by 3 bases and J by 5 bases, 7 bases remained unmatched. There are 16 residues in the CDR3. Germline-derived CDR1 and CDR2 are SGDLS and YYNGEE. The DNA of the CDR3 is TGTGCCAGCAGCGATCGACAGGGGGCAGGGACCGGGGAGCTGTTTTTT. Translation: CASSDRQGAGTGELFF.

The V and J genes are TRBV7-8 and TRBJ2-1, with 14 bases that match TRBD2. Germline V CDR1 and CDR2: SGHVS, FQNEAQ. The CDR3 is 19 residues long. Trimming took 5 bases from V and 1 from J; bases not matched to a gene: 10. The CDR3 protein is CASSTPTSGGGLSYNEQFF. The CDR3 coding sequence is TGTGCCAGCAGCACCCCGACTAGCGGGGGGGGATTATCCTACAATGAGCAGTTCTTC.

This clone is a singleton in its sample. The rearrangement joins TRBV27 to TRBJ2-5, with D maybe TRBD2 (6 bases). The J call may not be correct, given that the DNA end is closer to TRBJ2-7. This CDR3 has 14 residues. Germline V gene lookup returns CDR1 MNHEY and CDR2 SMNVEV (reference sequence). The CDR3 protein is CASKAWAGPPEQYF. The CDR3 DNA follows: TGTGCCAGCAAGGCCTGGGCGGGGCCCCCCGAGCAGTACTTC.

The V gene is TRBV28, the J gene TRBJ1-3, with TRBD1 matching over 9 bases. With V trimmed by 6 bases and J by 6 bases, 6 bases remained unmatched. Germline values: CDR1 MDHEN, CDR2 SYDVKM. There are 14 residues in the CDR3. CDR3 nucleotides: TGTGCCAGCAGAGGACAGGGGAAGTCAAACACCATATATTTT. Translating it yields CASRGQGKSNTIYF.

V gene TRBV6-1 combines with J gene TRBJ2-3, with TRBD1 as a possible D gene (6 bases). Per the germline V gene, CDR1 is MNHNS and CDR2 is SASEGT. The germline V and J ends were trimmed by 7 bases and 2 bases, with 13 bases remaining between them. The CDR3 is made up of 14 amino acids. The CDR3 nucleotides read TGTGCCAGCACCTACGGACAGACCACAGATACGCAGTATTTT. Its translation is CASTYGQTTDTQYF.

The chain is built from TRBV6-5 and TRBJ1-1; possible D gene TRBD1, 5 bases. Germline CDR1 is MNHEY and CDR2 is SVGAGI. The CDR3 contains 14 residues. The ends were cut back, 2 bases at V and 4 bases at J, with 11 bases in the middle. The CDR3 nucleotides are TGTGCCAGCAGTTACGAGGGGAGGGGCACTGAAGCTTTCTTT. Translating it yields CASSYEGRGTEAFF.

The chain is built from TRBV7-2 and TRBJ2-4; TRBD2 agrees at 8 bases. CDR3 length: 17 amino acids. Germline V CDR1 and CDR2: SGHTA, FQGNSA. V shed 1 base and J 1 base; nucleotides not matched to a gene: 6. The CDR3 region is CASSLEAGGIAKNIQYF. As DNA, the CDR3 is TGTGCCAGCAGCTTAGAGGCGGGGGGAATTGCCAAAAACATTCAGTACTTC.

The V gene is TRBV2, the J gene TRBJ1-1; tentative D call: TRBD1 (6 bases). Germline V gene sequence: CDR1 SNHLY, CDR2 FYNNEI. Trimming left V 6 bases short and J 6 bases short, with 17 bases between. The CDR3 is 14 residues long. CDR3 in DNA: TGTGCCAGCAGAGGGGGTGTGGGCGATCCTGAAGCTTTCTTT. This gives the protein CASRGGVGDPEAFF. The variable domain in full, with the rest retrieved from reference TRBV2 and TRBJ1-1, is EPEVTQTPSHQVTQMGQEVILRCVPISNHLYFYWYRQILGQKVEFLVSFYNNEISEKSEIFDDQFSVERPDGSNFTLKIRSTKLEDSAMYFCASRGGVGDPEAFFGQGTRLTVV.

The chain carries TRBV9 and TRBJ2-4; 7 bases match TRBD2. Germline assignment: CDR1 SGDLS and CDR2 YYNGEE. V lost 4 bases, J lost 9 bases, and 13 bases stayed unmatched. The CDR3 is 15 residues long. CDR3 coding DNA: TGTGCCAGCAGCCCCTTTCCCGGACTAGGTAGCATTCAGTACTTC. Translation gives CASSPFPGLGSIQYF.

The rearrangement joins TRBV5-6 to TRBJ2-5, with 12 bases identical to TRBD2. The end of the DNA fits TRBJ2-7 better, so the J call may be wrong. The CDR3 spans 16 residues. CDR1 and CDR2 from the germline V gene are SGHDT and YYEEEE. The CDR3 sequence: CASSLLRTSGTGEQYF. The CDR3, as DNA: TGTGCCAGCAGCTTACTCCGGACTAGCGGGACTGGCGAGCAGTACTTC.

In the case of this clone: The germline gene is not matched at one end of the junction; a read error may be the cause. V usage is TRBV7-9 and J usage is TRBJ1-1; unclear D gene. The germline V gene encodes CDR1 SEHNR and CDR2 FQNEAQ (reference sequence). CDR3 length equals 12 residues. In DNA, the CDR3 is TGTTCCAGCAGCCCCCCTACCACTGAAGCTTTCTTT. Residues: CSSSPPTTEAFF. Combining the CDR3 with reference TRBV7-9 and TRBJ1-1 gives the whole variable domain DTGVSQNPRHKITKRGQNVTFRCDPISEHNRLYWYRQTLGQGPEFLTYFQNEAQLEKSRLLSDRFSAERPKGSFSTLEIQRTEQGDSAMYLCSSSPPTTEAFFGQGTRLTVV.

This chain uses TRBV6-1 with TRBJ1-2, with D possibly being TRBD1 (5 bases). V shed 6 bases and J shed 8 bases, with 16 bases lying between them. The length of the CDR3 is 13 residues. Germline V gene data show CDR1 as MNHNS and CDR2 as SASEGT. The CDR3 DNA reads TGTGCCAGCAGCAACCCCCTGCGGGGCGGCTACACCTTC. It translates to CASSNPLRGGYTF.